This T cell receptor beta chain was sequenced in a study of Graves' ophthalmopathy and Graves' hyperthyroidism. The authors amplified TCR beta CDR3 regions, and they did so from RNA transcripts for repertoire sequencing. RT-PCR with HTBI primers came first, then second-round multiplex PCR. TCRdb used MiXCR to reprocess the multiplex PCR reads, holding one entry per CDR3 protein. The sample records roughly 1.1 million distinct CDR3 sequences, roughly two fifths being singletons. At least ten counts were recorded for this clonotype. The TCR originated in an adult man with Graves' hyperthyroidism. The sequenced sample was peripheral blood or thyroid tissue (not recorded which).

The CDR3 bases are TGTGCCAGCACCCCGACGGTTGAGACCCAGTACTTC. It encodes CASTPTVETQYF. This chain uses TRBV2 with TRBJ2-5; D not certain. The CDR3 is 12 residues long. Germline assignment: CDR1 SNHLY and CDR2 FYNNEI. Trimming removed 7 bases from V and 5 bases from J, with 11 bases in between.